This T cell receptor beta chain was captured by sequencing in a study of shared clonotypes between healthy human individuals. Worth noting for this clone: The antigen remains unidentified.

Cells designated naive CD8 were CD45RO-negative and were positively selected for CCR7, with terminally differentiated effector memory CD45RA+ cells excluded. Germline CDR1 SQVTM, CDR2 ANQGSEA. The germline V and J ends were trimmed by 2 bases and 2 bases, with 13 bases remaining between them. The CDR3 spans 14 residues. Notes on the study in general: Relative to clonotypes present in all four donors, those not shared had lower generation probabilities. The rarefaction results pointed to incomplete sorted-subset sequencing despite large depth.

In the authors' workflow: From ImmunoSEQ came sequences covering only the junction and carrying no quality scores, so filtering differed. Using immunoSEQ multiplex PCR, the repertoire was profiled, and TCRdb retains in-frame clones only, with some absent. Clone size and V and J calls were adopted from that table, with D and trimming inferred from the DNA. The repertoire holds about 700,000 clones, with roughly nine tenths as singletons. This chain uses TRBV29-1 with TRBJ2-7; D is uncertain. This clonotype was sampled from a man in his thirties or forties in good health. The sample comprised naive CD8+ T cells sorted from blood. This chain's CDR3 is CSVELQETTYEQYF. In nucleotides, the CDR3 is TGCAGCGTTGAACTTCAGGAAACCACCTACGAGCAGTACTTC.